One sample yielded the 29 T cell receptor beta chains listed below, sequenced in a study of CD8 T cells in ankylosing spondylitis. TCRdb re-called the 5' RACE reads through MiXCR, storing one row per CDR3 protein. Of about 340,000 distinct CDR3 sequences listed, roughly 14% are singletons. Sequencing was performed on blood, either unsorted or a sorted T cell fraction (not recorded which). The receptors shown here come from a male donor with ankylosing spondylitis or in good health (not recorded which).

Many counts were recorded for this clonotype. The chain is built from TRBV12-3 or TRBV12-4 and TRBJ2-5, with D possibly matching TRBD2 (6 bases). This CDR3 comprises 12 residues. The V end was cut by 8 bases, the J end by 2 bases, with 9 bases between. CDR3 sequence: CASQRGQETQYF. CDR3 bases: TGTGCCAGCCAACGGGGGCAAGAGACCCAGTACTTC.

In this sample, this clonotype turned up many times. V gene TRBV12-3 or TRBV12-4 combines with J gene TRBJ1-6; D is undetermined. CDR3 length: 11 residues. Trimming removed 2 bases at V and 7 bases at J, with 0 bases between. Here the CDR3 reads CASSLNSPLHF. The CDR3, as DNA: TGTGCCAGCAGTTTAAATTCACCCCTCCACTTT.

This chain links TRBV12-3 or TRBV12-4 with TRBJ2-7, with 9 bases aligning to TRBD1. The CDR3 runs 18 residues. J gave up 7 bases and V 6 bases, and 22 bases lay outside the gene matches. The CDR3 sequence is CASSPYPSAGTGSNEQYF. In DNA, the CDR3 is TGTGCCAGCAGCCCATACCCCTCTGCCGGGACAGGGAGTAATGAGCAGTACTTC.

This clonotype was seen a handful of times. This chain links TRBV5-1 with TRBJ2-1; 13 bases line up with TRBD2. This CDR3 comprises 17 residues. With V trimmed by 4 bases and J by 7 bases, 11 bases remained unmatched. Looked up from germline, CDR1 is SGHRS and CDR2 is YFSETQ. As DNA, the CDR3 is TGCGCCAGCAGCCCCAGGGTCGGACTAGCGGGAGAAAATGAGCAGTTCTTC. Protein sequence: CASSPRVGLAGENEQFF. Full variable domain (missing parts from reference TRBV5-1 and TRBJ2-1): KAGVTQTPRYLIKTRGQQVTLSCSPISGHRSVSWYQQTPGQGLQFLFEYFSETQRNKGNFPGRFSGRQFSNSRSEMNVSTLELGDSALYLCASSPRVGLAGENEQFFGPGTRLTVL.

This clonotype was seen a handful of times. The rearrangement links TRBV10-2 to TRBJ2-7; 10 nucleotides match TRBD2. CDR3 length equals 14 residues. Germline CDR1 and CDR2: WSHSY and SAAADI. V lost 4 bases to trimming and J lost 6 bases; unmatched junction nucleotides: 6. The CDR3 bases are TGCGCCAGCAGTGGCGCTAGCGGGAGTATCGAGCAGTACTTC. Amino acid sequence: CASSGASGSIEQYF.

The J gene is TRBJ2-7, the V gene TRBV30; D is possibly TRBD2 (7 bases). This CDR3 has 15 residues. In germline, CDR1 is GTSNPN, CDR2 SVGIG (reference sequence). Trimming cost V 0 bases and J 6 bases, with 18 bases left between them. The CDR3 reads CAWSVGGGSFSEQYF. The DNA of the CDR3 is TGTGCCTGGAGTGTAGGGGGGGGGTCATTCAGCGAGCAGTACTTC. The variable domain in full, completed from reference TRBV30 and TRBJ2-7, reads SQTIHQWPATLVQPVGSPLSLECTVEGTSNPNLYWYRQAAGRGLQLLFYSVGIGQISSEVPQNLSASRPQDRQFILSSKKLLLSDSGFYLCAWSVGGGSFSEQYFGPGTRLTVT.

The chain has TRBV10-3 and TRBJ2-1; D may be TRBD1 or TRBD2 (6 bases each). Germline loops: CDR1 ENHRY, CDR2 SYGVKD. The CDR3 totals 15 residues. Between the trimmed V and J ends, which lost 6 bases and 9 bases, there was a span of 21 bases. CDR3 nucleotides: TGTGCCATCAGCGATGCTAGTGGACTACAGGGTGAGCAGTTCTTC. The encoded protein is CAISDASGLQGEQFF.

The chain has TRBV5-6 and TRBJ2-5; D possibly corresponds to TRBD2 (7 bases). Germline V gives CDR1 SGHDT, CDR2 YYEEEE. The CDR3 length is 16 residues. Trimming removed 4 bases from V and 5 bases from J, with 21 bases in between. The CDR3 sequence: CASSPRRKGRGETQYF. In DNA form, the CDR3 reads TGTGCCAGCAGCCCCCGGAGGAAGGGGAGGGGGGAGACCCAGTACTTC.

The chain uses TRBV14 and TRBJ2-1; tentatively, D is TRBD1 (6 bases). Trimming removed 4 bases at V and 9 bases at J, with 16 bases between. The CDR3 totals 14 residues. CDR1 is SGHDN, CDR2 FVKESK, per germline. CDR3 protein: CASSPFQGPGEQFF. The CDR3 region has the DNA TGTGCCAGCAGCCCTTTCCAGGGGCCGGGTGAGCAGTTCTTC.

V is TRBV5-6 and J is TRBJ1-2; 8 nucleotides match TRBD1. Germline CDR1 is SGHDT and CDR2 is YYEEEE. The CDR3 loop spans 16 amino acids. V lost 5 bases, J lost 4 bases, and 13 bases stayed unmatched. The CDR3 is CASRSFDRGLFYGYTF. The CDR3 DNA sequence: TGTGCCAGCAGATCTTTTGACAGGGGACTCTTCTATGGCTACACCTTC.

This clonotype has only a few counts. The chain recombines TRBV5-1 with TRBJ2-7, with D maybe TRBD2 (5 bases). Deletions cut 1 base from V and 5 bases from J, with 10 bases between. The CDR3 is made up of 13 amino acids. The germline CDR1 and CDR2 sequences are SGHRS and YFSETQ. The CDR3 loop is CASSLTGSHEQYF. CDR3 DNA sequence: TGCGCCAGCAGCTTGACGGGAAGCCACGAGCAGTACTTC.

V is TRBV25-1 and J is TRBJ2-5; D remains ambiguous. CDR3 length equals 13 residues. Trimming took 2 bases from V and 5 from J, leaving 9 bases between them. Germline CDR1 is MGHDK and CDR2 is SYGVNS. CDR3 loop: CASSEPPPETQYF. Here the CDR3 DNA reads TGTGCCAGCAGTGAACCTCCCCCGGAGACCCAGTACTTC. Complete variable domain (other parts from reference TRBV25-1 and TRBJ2-5): EADIYQTPRYLVIGTGKKITLECSQTMGHDKMYWYQQDPGMELHLIHYSYGVNSTEKGDLSSESTVSRIRTEHFPLTLESARPSHTSQYLCASSEPPPETQYFGPGTRLLVL.

Concerning this clonotype itself: Relative to the germline gene, one junction end is altered; a read error may explain this. The rearrangement links TRBV4-1 to TRBJ1-1; 8 nucleotides match TRBD1. The CDR3 sequence is 17 residues long. Germline lookup yields CDR1 MGHRA and CDR2 YSYEKL. Here the CDR3 reads CASSQDITGGMGTEAYF. DNA of the CDR3: TGCGCCAGCAGCCAAGATATAACAGGGGGTATGGGCACTGAAGCTTACTTT.

The rearrangement uses TRBV2 and TRBJ2-3; no clear D. The CDR3 has 14 amino acids. Trimming left V 3 bases short and J 6 bases short, with 13 bases between. Germline V gene lookup returns CDR1 SNHLY and CDR2 FYNNEI. CDR3 coding DNA: TGTGCCAGCAGTGACGGAGCCCTTAGGGATACGCAGTATTTT. Amino acid sequence: CASSDGALRDTQYF.

The chain combines TRBV3-1 with TRBJ2-1; possible D gene TRBD2, 6 bases. Germline assignment: CDR1 LGHDT and CDR2 YNNKEL (reference sequence). The germline V and J ends were trimmed by 4 bases and 9 bases, with 16 bases remaining between them. The CDR3 is 14 amino acids. CDR3 DNA: TGTGCCAGCAGCCCCGGGGGACGGGAGAGTGAGCAGTTCTTC. It yields the protein CASSPGGRESEQFF.

The gene calls are TRBV12-3 or TRBV12-4 and TRBJ1-2; the D gene is possibly TRBD1 (5 bases). The V gene lost 6 bases and the J gene lost 7 bases, with 18 bases spanning the gap. CDR3 length: 14 amino acids. In nucleotides, the CDR3 is TGTGCCAGCAGCCGGACAACTACCTGGCTTGGCTACACCTTC. It is translated as CASSRTTTWLGYTF.

This chain uses TRBV4-1 with TRBJ2-3; D may be TRBD1 (5 bases). The V end lost 4 bases, the J end lost 4 bases, and 12 bases lay between the germline ends. The CDR3 runs 14 residues. Per germline, CDR1 MGHRA and CDR2 YSYEKL. CDR3 DNA sequence: TGCGCCAGCAGCCGCCCAGGGTTCGCAGATACGCAGTATTTT. Translation: CASSRPGFADTQYF.

The chain carries TRBV3-1 and TRBJ2-1; D could derive from TRBD1 or TRBD2 (6 bases each). Per the germline V gene, CDR1 is LGHDT and CDR2 is YNNKEL (reference sequence). V was trimmed by 0 bases and J by 2 bases, leaving 11 bases between them. The CDR3 is 16 amino acids. The CDR3 reads CASSQDRGEAYNEQFF. CDR3 in DNA: TGTGCCAGCAGCCAAGATAGGGGGGAAGCCTACAATGAGCAGTTCTTC.

At least ten counts were recorded for this clonotype. The chain uses TRBV5-1 and TRBJ2-3, with 9 bases aligning to TRBD1. Per germline, CDR1 SGHRS and CDR2 YFSETQ. Losses at the gene ends were 4 bases for V and 2 bases for J; bases not matched to a gene: 8. The CDR3 runs to 16 residues. CDR3 DNA: TGCGCCAGCAGCGGCAACAGGGGGCTGAACACAGATACGCAGTATTTT. This sequence encodes CASSGNRGLNTDTQYF.

This clonotype turned up a few times. This chain connects TRBV7-9 to TRBJ2-7, with D unresolved. The CDR3 totals 14 residues. CDR1 SEHNR and CDR2 FQNEAQ come from the germline V gene (reference sequence). V lost 2 bases and J lost 2, with 10 bases in between. CDR3 DNA sequence: TGTGCCAGCAGCTTAACAGCGTATACCTACGAGCAGTACTTC. Protein: CASSLTAYTYEQYF.

V is TRBV6-5 and J is TRBJ1-5; D gene ambiguous. Germline-derived CDR1 and CDR2 are MNHEY and SVGAGI. There are 13 residues in the CDR3. V lost 2 bases and J lost 6, with 8 bases in between. This CDR3 is CASSYGWTQPQHF. The CDR3, as DNA: TGTGCCAGCAGTTACGGGTGGACTCAGCCCCAGCATTTT.

The CDR3 DNA follows: TGCAGTGCTAGGCGCGGAGGATCGATGGAGACCCAGTACTTC. Its translation is CSARRGGSMETQYF. V is TRBV20-1 and J is TRBJ2-5; D may be TRBD2 (5 bases). The CDR3 totals 14 residues. V shed 3 bases and J shed 5 bases, with 16 bases lying between them. CDR1 DFQATT and CDR2 SNEGSKA come from the germline V gene (reference sequence).

CDR3 in amino acids: CASSYSRGLRENTGELFF. For the CDR3, the DNA is TGTGCCAGCAGTTACTCTCGAGGATTGCGGGAGAACACCGGGGAGCTGTTTTTT. The chain joins TRBV6-2 or TRBV6-3 to TRBJ2-2; D is perhaps TRBD2 (6 bases). The CDR3 has 18 amino acids. With 0 bases removed from V and 1 base from J, the gap between germline ends came to 15 bases. Per germline, CDR1 MNHEY and CDR2 SVGEGT.

The J gene is TRBJ1-1, the V gene TRBV11-2, with a weak D call TRBD1 (6 bases). The CDR3 runs to 15 residues. V dropped 5 bases and J dropped 3 bases, with 16 bases sitting between them. The V gene's germline CDR1 is SGHAT and CDR2 FQNNGV. CDR3 coding DNA: TGTGCCAGCAGCCGAAGGGTTACAGGGTACACTGAAGCTTTCTTT. Its translation: CASSRRVTGYTEAFF.

This clonotype was found a few times. The chain recombines TRBV9 with TRBJ1-2, with 9 positions matching TRBD1. Trimming took 4 bases from V and 5 from J; bases not matched to a gene: 6. Germline CDR1 is SGDLS and CDR2 is YYNGEE. The length of the CDR3 is 14 residues. CDR3 DNA sequence: TGTGCCAGCAGCCTACGGACAGGGGAGTATGGCTACACCTTC. Its protein is CASSLRTGEYGYTF. Filled out from reference TRBV9 and TRBJ1-2, the complete variable domain reads DSGVTQTPKHLITATGQRVTLRCSPRSGDLSVYWYQQSLDQGLQFLIQYYNGEERAKGNILERFSAQQFPDLHSELNLSSLELGDSALYFCASSLRTGEYGYTFGSGTRLTVV.

This chain connects TRBV7-9 to TRBJ2-7, with 9 bases aligning to TRBD2. V shed 1 base and J 4 bases; nucleotides not matched to a gene: 11. Germline loops: CDR1 SEHNR, CDR2 FQNEAQ (reference sequence). The CDR3 extends over 17 amino acids. CDR3 sequence: CASSLVSGGLLMYEQYF. The CDR3 DNA follows: TGTGCCAGCAGCTTAGTTAGCGGGGGCCTTTTAATGTACGAGCAGTACTTC.

This clonotype was detected only a few times. The V gene is TRBV30, the J gene TRBJ2-2; 7 bases match TRBD1. The CDR3 is made up of 16 amino acids. Germline-derived CDR1 and CDR2 are GTSNPN and SVGIG (reference sequence). The ends lost 1 base at V and 4 bases at J; junction bases unmatched: 9. This CDR3 reads CAWSAQGRGSTGELFF. The DNA of the CDR3 is TGTGCCTGGAGTGCACAGGGGAGAGGGAGCACCGGGGAGCTGTTTTTT.

The chain carries TRBV12-3 or TRBV12-4 and TRBJ2-1; D unclear. The CDR3 is 14 amino acids. Deletions cut 3 bases from V and 4 bases from J, with 10 bases between. CDR3 in DNA: TGTGCCAGCAGTTTGGTTCGTCCATACAATGAGCAGTTCTTC. This translates into CASSLVRPYNEQFF.

This clonotype was seen more than once but under ten times. The chain combines TRBV3-1 with TRBJ1-4; TRBD1 is a possible D gene (5 bases). The CDR3 sequence is 15 residues long. Trimming left V 3 bases short and J 17 bases short, with 25 bases between. Germline V gene sequence: CDR1 LGHDT, CDR2 YNNKEL (reference sequence). CDR3 protein: CASSHSAGTPFRLFF. CDR3 in DNA: TGTGCCAGCAGCCATTCTGCCGGGACGCCCTTTCGGCTATTTTTT.